This TCR beta chain was captured in a study of cytomegalovirus exposure and HLA in healthy donors (dated by TCRdb to about 2017). The study in broad terms: In an earlier analysis of 587 of the donors, 276 Gb of sequence data and about 110 million unique TCR beta sequences from 180 million or so T cells were reported. An early release covering roughly 640 HLA-typed donors comprised about 290 gigabases of sequencing data and around 80 million unique TCR sequences. Of the approximately 400 genotyped donors, around 81% fell in the genetic ancestry cluster associated with self-reported Caucasian donors. The aim of the study was to test whether cataloging public T cell receptors could identify signatures of past pathogen exposure. The study used immunosequencing to profile the T cell repertoires of several hundred subjects and linked those repertoires to cytomegalovirus serostatus. In addition to the first cohort of 666 subjects, a separate validation cohort of 120 different subjects was used. To predict cytomegalovirus infection status, the study combined high-throughput TCR immunosequencing, statistical association of individual TCRs with disease status, and machine learning. A later analysis re-analyzed previously published TCR beta repertoires from 666 donors and added high-resolution HLA genotyping to study TCR occurrence patterns. Rather than using new phenotypic data, the later analysis identified candidate immune exposures from TCR beta sequences and from how often those sequences occurred across donors. An earlier analysis of nearly 600 of the donors applied high-throughput TCR beta sequencing to assess whether each TCR beta V gene segment acted as functional or pseudogenic. Donor age, sex, ethnicity and CMV serostatus were compiled together with the repertoire data. In a later genetic analysis, genome-wide SNP genotypes for about 65% of the 666 donors were used, and that subset was treated as a discovery cohort. Every discovery cohort repertoire had been produced on one sequencing platform. HLA typing covered class I and class II loci at four-digit resolution. The number of donors typed differed by locus, with about 629-640 for A, B, C, DRB1 and DQB1, about 500 for DQA1, 600 to 610 for DPA1, and 400 to 490 for DPB1. Several DR-DQ haplotypes were treated as single units for association and clustering because of strong linkage in the cohort. Among around 400 genotyped donors of the cohort, an average of about 220,000 unique TCR beta nucleotide sequences was sequenced per donor, of which 15% to 20% were non-productive. Study-wide findings and limitations: In a later analysis, around 15,000 TCR beta sequences were associated with specific HLA alleles at a false discovery rate of 0.05. In a later analysis, HLA-associated TCR beta chains were found to be more clonally expanded and to have lower generation probabilities than equally common non-associated chains. A later analysis found that most CMV-associated TCR beta chains appeared HLA-restricted, with HLA associations seemingly driven largely by CMV exposure. HLA typing was unavailable for some donors at each locus, so association tests used only the typed subset. A further reported finding was that TCR beta sequences accurately predicted the HLA-A and HLA-B alleles for most subjects in the first cohort. A total of some 180 TCR beta chains were listed by the study as associated with cytomegalovirus. A later analysis reported that several top co-occurrence clusters appeared linked to parvovirus B19, influenza, CMV and Epstein-Barr virus. A few of the identified cytomegalovirus-associated TCR beta chains were confirmed in vitro to be specific for cytomegalovirus antigens. In both the original and validation cohorts, the classifier was reported to diagnose cytomegalovirus status with high specificity and sensitivity. Because the 87-base-pair reads could not distinguish some IMGT-functional V segments, including TRBV6-2 and TRBV6-3, those segments were excluded. According to a later analysis, TCR association rates differed among HLA loci, with DRB1 alleles showing the most associated TCRs and HLA-C alleles showing the fewest. The authors suggested that the approach could potentially be generalized to other disease states and immunological phenotypes. About 17 rarely observed V segments, including chromosome 9 orphons, were excluded from the earlier analysis of 550 to 700 of the donors because counts were too low. Most TCR sequences were seen in very few donors, while some public TCRs were found in many individuals. Compared with the 666-donor mean, donors in an Asian-associated ancestry cluster had fewer N-insertions in productive TCRs, according to a later genetic analysis. CMV serostatus was the only immune exposure information available for the cohort. Linkage disequilibrium might explain the correlated functional status among segregating V segments, but an unknown experimental factor could not be excluded. The cohort was sequenced for TCR beta chains only, and without alpha or paired-chain data the features that could be detected were limited. When HLA alleles, especially DR and DQ, strongly co-occurred, TCR associations were difficult to assign to individual alleles. In a later genetic analysis, a missense DCLRE1C variant was associated with V-gene and J-gene trimming of TCR beta chains, and the association was replicated in an independent cohort. Roughly uniform sequencing depth across donors was assumed in presence/absence analyses, although this assumption may not hold. Broadly in line with IMGT annotations, most TCR beta V segments showed up in productive rearrangements about 87% or about 30% of the time in an earlier analysis of 450 to 600 of the donors. A group of highly shared sequence variants was considered likely to be a technical artifact of the sequencing pipeline.

Points on this clone: The clone's antigen remains unknown. No much larger clone is present one base from it, and per-base qualities are unavailable.

The cohort consisted of hundreds of healthy bone marrow donors. Cohort members were all nominally healthy when sampled, although unrecorded immune exposures were likely present. The donor tested CMV seronegative and was one of the 352 seronegative cohort members. A peripheral blood sample was collected from each donor, and TCR beta sequencing was performed on peripheral blood mononuclear cells. Genomic DNA extraction from the blood cell samples was performed with the Qiagen DNeasy Blood Extraction Kit. Relative to germline, V is 4 bases shorter and J is 1 base shorter, with 10 bases between their ends. From the germline V gene, CDR1 is MNHEY and CDR2 is SVGAGI. From its cysteine to its phenylalanine, the CDR3 spans 14 amino acids. Solely the CDR3 DNA is kept, with 42 bases framed from the first base. Libraries were prepared through the immunoSEQ multiplex PCR assay. For the multiplex PCR, a mixture combining 60 forward primers for TCR Vbeta segments and 13 reverse primers for TCR Jbeta segments was used. Amplification of the CDR3 region of rearranged TCR beta genes was performed with a multiplex PCR assay on genomic DNA. On the Illumina HiSeq System, the amplified TCR beta libraries were sequenced as 87-base-pair reads. In the original analysis: A later analysis counted some 80 million unique TCR beta chains across the 650 to 700 repertoires, and some 11 million of these chains were shared by at least two donors. A nearest-neighbor algorithm error-corrected the raw reads and collapsed the reads into unique sequences, merging closely related sequences to remove PCR and sequencing errors. Alignment of CDR3 sequences to IMGT reference sequences was used to assign V, D and J gene segments. Each retained sequence needed at least a six-nucleotide match to both a V gene segment and a J gene segment. A rearrangement was called productive if the CDR3 had no stop codons and remained in frame with V and J, and every other rearrangement was called non-productive. CDR3 was defined by IMGT convention, running from the second conserved V-encoded cysteine to the conserved J-encoded phenylalanine. The earlier analysis of about 560 of the donors excluded any sequence lacking an unambiguous match to a single V gene segment. In an earlier analysis of several hundred of the donors, V segments were called functional above 56.7% productive rearrangements and were called segregating when the between-donor standard deviation exceeded 5%. A statistical classification framework was built to diagnose cytomegalovirus status from the catalog of TCR beta chain sequences. V and J gene assignment, in a later analysis, came from comparing TCR nucleotide sequences with IMGT/GENE-DB human TR gene sequences. A later analysis assigned CDR3 sequences and most-parsimonious VDJ recombination scenarios with the TCRdist pipeline. A later analysis defined each TCR beta chain by its CDR3 amino acid sequence plus V-gene family, and excluded reads lacking a unique V-gene family. As a way to deal with suspected cross-contamination and a sequencing artifact, a later analysis dropped more than 500 nucleotide sequences that were highly shared and had low generation probability. In a later analysis, a clonal expansion index was calculated for each public chain from normalized within-repertoire ranks of inferred template counts. A later analysis computed generation probabilities with a VDJ recombination model fitted to out-of-frame rearrangements, and checked the results against IGoR. A later analysis scored TCR-TCR, TCR-HLA and TCR-CMV co-occurrence with hypergeometric tests, applying a repertoire-size bias correction to TCR pairs. A later analysis estimated false discovery rates by permuting HLA or CMV assignments 20 times. In a later analysis, co-occurring TCRs were grouped using DBSCAN, and TCRdist sequence similarity was added for clustering within HLA-allele-positive subsets. For co-occurrence clustering, repertoires with fewer than 30,000 or more than 120,000 public chains were excluded, along with 4 to 6 repertoires with anomalous nucleotide sharing. TCRdb stores this immuneACCESS table with in-frame sequences only. Part of the clones is absent; in the studies checked, under half of the shortfall reflects unresolved V genes, and no reason is known for the rest. V and J calls and clone size are copied from that table; D and trimming were computed from the DNA. A total of 140,000 to 150,000 clones appear in this sample, roughly 71% of them only once. Together, the top ten hold 7% of the sample.

This sequence uses TRBV6-5 and TRBJ2-5; the best D guess is TRBD1, with 5 bases matching. The source is a man aged 25 to 40 in good health and CMV-seronegative. Sequences were obtained from PBMCs. The CDR3 reads CASSSPGIQETQYF. The nucleotide sequence reads as follows: TGTGCCAGCAGTTCCCCAGGGATCCAAGAGACCCAGTACTTC.